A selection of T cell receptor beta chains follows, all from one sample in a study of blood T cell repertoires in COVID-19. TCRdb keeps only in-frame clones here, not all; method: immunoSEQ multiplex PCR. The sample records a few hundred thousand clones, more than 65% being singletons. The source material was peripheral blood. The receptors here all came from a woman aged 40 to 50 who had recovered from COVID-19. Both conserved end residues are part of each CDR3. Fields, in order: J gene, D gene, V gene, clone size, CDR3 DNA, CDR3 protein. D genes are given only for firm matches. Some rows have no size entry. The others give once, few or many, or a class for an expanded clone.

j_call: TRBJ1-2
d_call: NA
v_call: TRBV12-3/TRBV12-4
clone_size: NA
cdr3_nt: TGTGCCAGCAGTTTACGGAGGGGTAGCGGCTACACCTTC
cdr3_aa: CASSLRRGSGYTF

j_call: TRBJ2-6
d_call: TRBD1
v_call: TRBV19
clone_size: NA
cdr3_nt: TGTGCCAGTAGTACCTCCACAGGGGGCGGCCCCTCTGGGGCCAACGTCCTGACTTTC
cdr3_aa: CASSTSTGGGPSGANVLTF

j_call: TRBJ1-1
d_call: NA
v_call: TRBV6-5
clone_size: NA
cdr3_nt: TGTGCCAGCTCGAACACGGGAAGAAACACTGAAGCTTTCTTT
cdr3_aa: CASSNTGRNTEAFF

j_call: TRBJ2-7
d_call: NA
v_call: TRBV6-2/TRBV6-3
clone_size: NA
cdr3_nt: TGTGCCAGCAGTACTGGGGGCATACCCTACGAGCAGTACTTC
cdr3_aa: CASSTGGIPYEQYF

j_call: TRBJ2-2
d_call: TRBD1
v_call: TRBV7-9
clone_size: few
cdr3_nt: TGTGCCAGCTCCAAGGGACAGGGACAAACCCACACCGGGGAGCTGTTTTTT
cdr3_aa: CASSKGQGQTHTGELFF

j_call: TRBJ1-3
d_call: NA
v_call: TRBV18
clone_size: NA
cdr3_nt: TGTGCCAGCTCACCTGCAGGGGCGAGTGGAAACACCATATATTTT
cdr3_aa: CASSPAGASGNTIYF

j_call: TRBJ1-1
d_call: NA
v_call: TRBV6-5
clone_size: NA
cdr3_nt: TGTGCCAGCAGTTACTCTGTCGGGGTGAACACTGAAGCTTTCTTT
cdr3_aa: CASSYSVGVNTEAFF

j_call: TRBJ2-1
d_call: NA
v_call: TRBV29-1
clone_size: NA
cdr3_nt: TGCAGCGTAATGAGGCAAAACGTATACAATGAGCAGTTCTTC
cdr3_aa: CSVMRQNVYNEQFF

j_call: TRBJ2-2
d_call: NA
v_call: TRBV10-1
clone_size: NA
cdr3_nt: TGCGCCAGGAGTGGGGTCAGGAAAACCGGGGAGCTGTTTTTT
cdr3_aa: CARSGVRKTGELFF

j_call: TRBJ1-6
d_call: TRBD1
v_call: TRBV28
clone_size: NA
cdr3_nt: TGTGCCAGCAGTACAGGGGGCGCAGTAGGTAATTCACCCCTCCACTTT
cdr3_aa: CASSTGGAVGNSPLHF

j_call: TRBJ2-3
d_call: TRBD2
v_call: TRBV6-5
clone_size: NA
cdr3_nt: TGTGCCAGCAGTTACAGCGGGGGGGCCTTTGCAGATACGCAGTATTTT
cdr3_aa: CASSYSGGAFADTQYF

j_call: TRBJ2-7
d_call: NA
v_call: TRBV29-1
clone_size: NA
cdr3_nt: TGCAGCGTTGGAGGACTGAGGCACACCTACGAGCAGTACTTC
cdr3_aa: CSVGGLRHTYEQYF

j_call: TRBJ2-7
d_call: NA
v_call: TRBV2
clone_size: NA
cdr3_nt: TGTGCCAGCAACCCCTTATCCCGAGGGCAGTACTTC
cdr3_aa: CASNPLSRGQYF

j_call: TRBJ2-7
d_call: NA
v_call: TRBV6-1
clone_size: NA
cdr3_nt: TGTGCCAGCAGTTTGTCAGGGGAACTCTCCTACGAGCAGTACTTC
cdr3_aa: CASSLSGELSYEQYF

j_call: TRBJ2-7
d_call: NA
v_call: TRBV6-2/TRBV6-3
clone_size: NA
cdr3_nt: TGTGCCAGCAGTTCGCCCTCACAGGGATTCGCCTACGAGCAGTACTTC
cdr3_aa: CASSSPSQGFAYEQYF

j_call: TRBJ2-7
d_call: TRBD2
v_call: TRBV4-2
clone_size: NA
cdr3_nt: TGTGCCAGCAGCCAGAGCGTACTAGCGGGGGTCGAGCAGTACTTC
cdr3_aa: CASSQSVLAGVEQYF

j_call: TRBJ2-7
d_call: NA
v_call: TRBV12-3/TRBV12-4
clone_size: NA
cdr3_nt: TGTGCCAGCAGTTCCCTATCAACCTACGAGCAGTACTTC
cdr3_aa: CASSSLSTYEQYF

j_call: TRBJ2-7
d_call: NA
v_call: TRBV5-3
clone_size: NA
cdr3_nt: TGTGCCAGAAGCTTGGGGGGCAGCTCCTACGAGCAGTACTTC
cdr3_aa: CARSLGGSSYEQYF

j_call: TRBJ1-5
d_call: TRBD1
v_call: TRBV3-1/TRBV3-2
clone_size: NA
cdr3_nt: TGTGCCAGCAGCCAGGGACAGGAGAATCAGCCCCAGCATTTT
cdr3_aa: CASSQGQENQPQHF

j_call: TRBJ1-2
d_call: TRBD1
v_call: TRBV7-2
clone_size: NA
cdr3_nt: TGTGCCAGCAGCCCGGGACAGGCCTTGTACGGCTACACCTTC
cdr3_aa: CASSPGQALYGYTF

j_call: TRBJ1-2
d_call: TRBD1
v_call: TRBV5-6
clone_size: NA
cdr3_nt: TGTGCCAGCAGCGTCCGGGACAGGGGGGTTTGTACCTTC
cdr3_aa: CASSVRDRGVCTF

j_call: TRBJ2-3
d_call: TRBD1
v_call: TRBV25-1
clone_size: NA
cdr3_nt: TGTGCCAGCAGCCGGGACAGGGTCGCAGATACGCAGTATTTT
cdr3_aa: CASSRDRVADTQYF

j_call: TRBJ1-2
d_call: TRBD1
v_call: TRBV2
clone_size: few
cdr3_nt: TGTGCCAGCAGGGAGACAGGGGGATTGTCGGGCTACACCTTC
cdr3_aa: CASRETGGLSGYTF

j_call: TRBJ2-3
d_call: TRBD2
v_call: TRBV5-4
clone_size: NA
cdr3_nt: TGTGCCAGCAGCTCGGGCGGGGGGGCCGATTCAGATACGCAGTATTTT
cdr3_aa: CASSSGGGADSDTQYF

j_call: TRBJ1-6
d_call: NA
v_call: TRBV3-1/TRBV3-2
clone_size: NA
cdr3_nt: TGTGCCAGCAGCCCAGGGTCTAATTCACCCCTCCACTTT
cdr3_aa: CASSPGSNSPLHF

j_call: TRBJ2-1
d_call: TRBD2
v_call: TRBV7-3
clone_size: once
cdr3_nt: TGTGCCAGCAGCTTAAATGCGGGGGGAGGTGAGCAGTTCTTC
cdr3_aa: CASSLNAGGGEQFF

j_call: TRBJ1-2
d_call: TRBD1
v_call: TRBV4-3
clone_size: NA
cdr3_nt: TGCGCCAGCAGCCGAGCCTGGACAGGGGGAATGGATGGCTACACCTTC
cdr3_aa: CASSRAWTGGMDGYTF

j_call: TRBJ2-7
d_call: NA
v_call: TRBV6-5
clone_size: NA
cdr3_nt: TGTGCCAGCAGTTACCTGCCGGGGAGATACGAGCAGTACTTC
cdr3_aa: CASSYLPGRYEQYF

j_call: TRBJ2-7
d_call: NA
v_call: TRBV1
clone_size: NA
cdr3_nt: TGCACCAGCAGCCCGCATGCTAGAAACCCCTACGAGCAGTACTTC
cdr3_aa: CTSSPHARNPYEQYF

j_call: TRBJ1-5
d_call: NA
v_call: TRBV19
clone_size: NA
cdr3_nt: TGTGCCAGTAACGGGAAGGGCGACGGGCCCCAGCATTTT
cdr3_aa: CASNGKGDGPQHF

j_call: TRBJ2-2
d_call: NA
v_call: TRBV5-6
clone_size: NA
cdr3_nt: TGTGCCAGCAGCTTTTTCGTACCACTCGCGAACACCGGGGAGCTGTTTTTT
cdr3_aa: CASSFFVPLANTGELFF

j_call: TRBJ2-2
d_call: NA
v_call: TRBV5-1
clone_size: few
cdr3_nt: TGCGCCAGCAGCCCGTTAGGGAGCGGGACCGGGGAGCTGTTTTTT
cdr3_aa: CASSPLGSGTGELFF

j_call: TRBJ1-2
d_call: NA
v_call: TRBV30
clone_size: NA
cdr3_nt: TGTGCCTGGAGTGTAGGACACAACTATGGCTACACCTTC
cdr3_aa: CAWSVGHNYGYTF

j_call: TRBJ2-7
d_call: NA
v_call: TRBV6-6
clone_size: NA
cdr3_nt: TGTGCCAGCAGCCGAACTAGGACTGCATCCTACGAGCAGTACTTC
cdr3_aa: CASSRTRTASYEQYF

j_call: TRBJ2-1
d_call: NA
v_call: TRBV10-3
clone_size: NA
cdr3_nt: TGTGCCATCAGCACAGGGCTTTCCTACAATGAGCAGTTCTTC
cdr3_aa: CAISTGLSYNEQFF

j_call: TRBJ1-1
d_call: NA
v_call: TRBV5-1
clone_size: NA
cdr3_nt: TGCGCCAGCAGCTTCACAGGGAGGAACACTGAAGCTTTCTTT
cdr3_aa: CASSFTGRNTEAFF

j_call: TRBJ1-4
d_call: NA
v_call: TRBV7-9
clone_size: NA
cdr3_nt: TGTGCCAGCAGCCCACCCATGGGTGGAGGGCTGTTTTTT
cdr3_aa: CASSPPMGGGLFF

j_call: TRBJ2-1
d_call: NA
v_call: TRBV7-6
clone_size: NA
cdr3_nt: TGTGCCAGCAGCTCGCAGCTAGGAATCGAGCAGTTCTTC
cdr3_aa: CASSSQLGIEQFF

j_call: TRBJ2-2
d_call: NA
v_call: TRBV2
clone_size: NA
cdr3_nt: TGTGCCAGCAACACAGGGACCGGGGAGCTGTTTTTT
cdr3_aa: CASNTGTGELFF

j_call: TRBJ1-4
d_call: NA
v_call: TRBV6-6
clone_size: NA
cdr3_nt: TGTGCCAGCGCGAGTGGGCCTGAAAAACTGTTTTTT
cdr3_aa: CASASGPEKLFF

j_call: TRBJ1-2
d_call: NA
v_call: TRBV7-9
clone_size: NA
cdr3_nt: TGTGCCAGCAGCTTAGATTTACAGCCTAACTATGGCTACACCTTC
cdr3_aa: CASSLDLQPNYGYTF

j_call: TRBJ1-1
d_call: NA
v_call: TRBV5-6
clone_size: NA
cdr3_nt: TGTGCCAGCAGTCTATTGACAGAGAACACTGAAGCTTTCTTT
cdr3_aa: CASSLLTENTEAFF

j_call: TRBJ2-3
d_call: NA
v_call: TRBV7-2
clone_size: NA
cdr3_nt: TGTGCCAACCGCTTATACGGGGACACAGATACGCAGTATTTT
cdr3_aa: CANRLYGDTDTQYF